Presented here are 29 T cell receptor beta chains from one specimen sequenced in a study of blood T cell repertoires in COVID-19. Generated by immunoSEQ multiplex PCR, the TCRdb table keeps only in-frame clones and is missing some. The data contain over 70,000 clones, 70% to 90% of them singletons. What was sequenced was peripheral blood. The receptors derive from a man aged 60 to 69 with COVID-19, enrolled during active disease.

The chain links TRBV11-3 to TRBJ2-2, with D maybe TRBD2 (6 bases). V was cut by 2 bases and J by 6 bases, with 16 bases left in between. CDR3 length: 16 residues. Germline V CDR1 and CDR2: SGHNT, YENEEA. DNA for the CDR3: TGTGCCAGCAGCTTATCGGCGGGATGGTCCCCCGGGGAGCTGTTTTTT. Protein sequence: CASSLSAGWSPGELFF.

V usage is TRBV5-6 and J usage is TRBJ1-6; D is undetermined. In germline, CDR1 is SGHDT, CDR2 YYEEEE. The CDR3 loop spans 16 amino acids. V was cut by 3 bases and J by 2 bases, with 12 bases left in between. The CDR3 DNA sequence: TGTGCCAGCAGCTCGGTGCGGGGTACCTATAATTCACCCCTCCACTTT. It is translated as CASSSVRGTYNSPLHF. The complete variable domain, with remaining parts taken from reference TRBV5-6 and TRBJ1-6, reads DAGVTQSPTHLIKTRGQQVTLRCSPKSGHDTVSWYQQALGQGPQFIFQYYEEEERQRGNFPDRFSGHQFPNYSSELNVNALLLGDSALYLCASSSVRGTYNSPLHFGNGTRLTVT.

This sequence joins TRBV7-3 and TRBJ1-2; TRBD1 aligns across 7 bases. This CDR3 has 14 amino acids. V was pared by 5 bases and J by 4 bases, with 7 bases of the junction left unmatched. CDR1 SGHTA and CDR2 FQGTGA come from the germline V gene. The CDR3 sequence is CASSPGTARYGYTF. The CDR3 region has the DNA TGTGCCAGCAGCCCCGGGACAGCGCGCTATGGCTACACCTTC.

The chain combines TRBV7-9 with TRBJ2-3; 7 bases map to TRBD2. This CDR3 has 18 amino acids. With 5 bases clipped from V and 0 bases from J, the junction kept 14 bases outside the gene matches. CDR1 SEHNR and CDR2 FQNEAQ come from the germline V gene (reference sequence). The CDR3 nucleotides are TGTGCCAGCAGCCCGCGGGGCCTAGCGGTAACAAGCACAGATACGCAGTATTTT. The encoded protein is CASSPRGLAVTSTDTQYF.

The CDR3 reads CASSLSLAEYNEQFF. In nucleotides, the CDR3 is TGTGCCAGCAGCTTAAGTCTAGCGGAATACAATGAGCAGTTCTTC. The chain links TRBV7-3 to TRBJ2-1; TRBD2 matches 7 bases. V shed 1 base, J shed 4 bases, and the junction held 4 bases outside the gene matches. CDR3 length equals 15 residues. Germline values: CDR1 SGHTA, CDR2 FQGTGA.

The V call is TRBV6-2 or TRBV6-3, the J call TRBJ1-5; weak D call: TRBD1 (5 bases). Trimming stripped 2 bases from V and 4 bases from J, with 9 bases between. Germline V CDR1 and CDR2: MNHEY, SVGEGT. The CDR3 consists of 14 residues. Written as DNA, the CDR3 is TGTGCCAGCAGTTACGAGGCAGGGAATCAGCCCCAGCATTTT. Protein product: CASSYEAGNQPQHF.

The chain couples TRBV4-1 to TRBJ2-3; perhaps TRBD2 as D (5 bases). V was shortened by 4 bases and J by 9 bases, with 11 bases between the two germline ends. Germline V CDR1 and CDR2: MGHRA, YSYEKL. The CDR3 has 12 amino acids. The CDR3 here is CASSLGGATQYF. The DNA of the CDR3 is TGCGCCAGCAGCCTTGGAGGCGCGACGCAGTATTTT.

The rearrangement uses TRBV5-1 and TRBJ2-5; TRBD2 matches 11 bases. Trimming took 2 bases from V and 4 from J; bases not matched to a gene: 4. The CDR3 has 15 residues. Germline V lookup: CDR1 SGHRS, CDR2 YFSETQ. The CDR3 loop is CASSFIAGGGETQYF. The DNA of the CDR3 is TGCGCCAGCAGCTTTATAGCGGGAGGGGGAGAGACCCAGTACTTC.

The gene calls are TRBV6-1 and TRBJ2-3, with TRBD2 as a possible D gene (6 bases). Per germline, CDR1 MNHNS and CDR2 SASEGT. V was shortened by 2 bases and J by 2 bases, with 11 bases between the two germline ends. The CDR3 extends over 15 amino acids. The CDR3 reads CASSEPGLDTDTQYF. The CDR3 nucleotides are TGTGCCAGCAGTGAACCGGGACTGGACACAGATACGCAGTATTTT.

The rearrangement uses TRBV12-1 and TRBJ1-5; TRBD1 is taken as the D call from the table, unchecked against the DNA. TRBV12-1 is termed a pseudogene. The CDR3 consists of 19 residues. The CDR3 region is CASSSYVPGQGGSNQPQHF. CDR3 nucleotide sequence: TGTGCCAGCAGCTCTTACGTCCCGGGACAGGGTGGAAGCAATCAGCCCCAGCATTTT.

The V call is TRBV9, the J call TRBJ1-6, with D possibly being TRBD1 (5 bases). Germline V gives CDR1 SGDLS, CDR2 YYNGEE. CDR3 size: 15 residues. Trimming took 0 bases from V and 7 from J, leaving 11 bases between them. The CDR3 protein is CASSVAPKGNSPLHF. CDR3 coding DNA: TGTGCCAGCAGCGTAGCTCCCAAGGGGAATTCACCCCTCCACTTT.

The chain links TRBV6-4 to TRBJ2-1; 11 nucleotides match TRBD1. Trimming took 0 bases from V and 7 from J; bases not matched to a gene: 8. CDR1 is MRHNA and CDR2 is SNTAGT in the germline V gene. This CDR3 spans 17 amino acids. CDR3 protein: CASSDSPGQGVMNEQFF. As DNA, the CDR3 is TGTGCCAGCAGTGACTCTCCGGGACAGGGGGTAATGAATGAGCAGTTCTTC.

This clone appeared once. V gene TRBV12-3 or TRBV12-4 combines with J gene TRBJ1-2; 8 bases are shared with TRBD1. The J segment lost 2 bases and the V segment lost 5 bases, leaving 1 base of the junction unmatched. The CDR3 has 13 residues. The CDR3 region is CASSTGGNYGYTF. In DNA, the CDR3 is TGTGCCAGCAGTACAGGGGGGAACTATGGCTACACCTTC.

This rearrangement joins TRBV4-1 to TRBJ2-5, with D perhaps matching TRBD2 (7 bases). The ends were cut back, 5 bases at V and 4 bases at J, with 17 bases in the middle. Germline values: CDR1 MGHRA, CDR2 YSYEKL. This CDR3 region has 15 residues. This chain's CDR3 is CASSFTLGGAETQYF. CDR3 nucleotide sequence: TGCGCCAGCAGCTTCACCCTTGGGGGGGCAGAGACCCAGTACTTC.

This sequence joins TRBV10-3 and TRBJ2-1; D possibly corresponds to TRBD2 (5 bases). Trimming took 10 bases from V and 2 from J, leaving 12 bases between them. This CDR3 has 13 residues. Germline V gene lookup returns CDR1 ENHRY and CDR2 SYGVKD. The CDR3 reads CATSTITYNEQFF. The DNA of the CDR3 is TGTGCCACCTCGACTATTACCTACAATGAGCAGTTCTTC.

This chain connects TRBV14 to TRBJ2-7, with TRBD1 identical over 7 bases. The CDR3 spans 13 residues. In germline, CDR1 is SGHDN, CDR2 FVKESK. V trimming: 4 bases; J trimming: 3 bases; junction bases outside the gene matches: 3. The CDR3 DNA reads as TGTGCCAGCAGCCCCAACAGGGGCTACGAGCAGTACTTC. It is translated as CASSPNRGYEQYF. Complete variable domain (other parts from reference TRBV14 and TRBJ2-7): EAGVTQFPSHSVIEKGQTVTLRCDPISGHDNLYWYRRVMGKEIKFLLHFVKESKQDESGMPNNRFLAERTGGTYSTLKVQPAELEDSGVYFCASSPNRGYEQYFGPGTRLTVT.

The chain employs TRBV30 and TRBJ2-5; 7 bases are shared with TRBD1. CDR1 is GTSNPN, CDR2 SVGIG, per germline (reference sequence). Unmatched junction bases numbered 8, after V lost 5 bases and J lost 5 bases. The length of the CDR3 is 13 residues. The CDR3 protein is CAWSPGTEETQYF. CDR3 bases: TGTGCCTGGTCCCCCGGGACAGAGGAGACCCAGTACTTC.

A single count supports this clone. The V and J genes are TRBV7-3 and TRBJ2-1; 9 bases agree with TRBD2. Looked up from germline, CDR1 is SGHTA and CDR2 is FQGTGA. This CDR3 contains 14 residues. The junction had 0 bases not matched to a gene; V was cut back by 3 bases and J by 3 bases. The CDR3 protein is CASSFSGGYNEQFF. DNA for the CDR3: TGTGCCAGCAGCTTTAGCGGGGGCTACAATGAGCAGTTCTTC.

This rearrangement joins TRBV28 to TRBJ2-2; a weak D match, TRBD1 (5 bases). CDR1 MDHEN and CDR2 SYDVKM come from the germline V gene. CDR3 length equals 16 residues. Trimming stripped 8 bases from V and 0 bases from J, with 16 bases between. The CDR3 loop reads CASVSSGFANTGELFF. In DNA form, the CDR3 reads TGTGCCAGCGTCTCCTCAGGGTTCGCGAACACCGGGGAGCTGTTTTTT.

The chain employs TRBV9 and TRBJ1-1; TRBD1 matches at 10 bases. The CDR3 is 16 residues long. CDR1 SGDLS and CDR2 YYNGEE come from the germline V gene. V trimming: 3 bases; J trimming: 6 bases; junction bases outside the gene matches: 11. The CDR3 coding sequence is TGTGCCAGCAGCGCCCTCATTGGACAGGGGGTGCCTGAAGCTTTCTTT. Protein product: CASSALIGQGVPEAFF.

For the CDR3, the DNA is TGTGCAAGTCGCTCCAACTCCGGACTTGTCGAAGAGACCCAGTACTTC. This gives the protein CASRSNSGLVEETQYF. This chain uses TRBV12-2 with TRBJ2-5; the D call in the table, TRBD2, was not verified against the DNA. TRBV12-2 has pseudogene status. The CDR3 length is 16 residues.

V is TRBV2 and J is TRBJ1-5; no definite D call. The germline V and J ends were trimmed by 6 bases and 6 bases, with 9 bases remaining between them. Germline loops: CDR1 SNHLY, CDR2 FYNNEI. The CDR3 sequence is 12 residues long. CDR3 in DNA: TGTGCCAGCAGGGGCAGCTCTCAGCCCCAGCATTTT. Residues: CASRGSSQPQHF.

This clone was recorded once. The chain combines TRBV11-2 with TRBJ1-6; no clear D. Between the trimmed V and J ends, which lost 6 bases and 7 bases, there was a span of 22 bases. The CDR3 contains 17 residues. The germline V gene has CDR1 SGHAT and CDR2 FQNNGV. CDR3 residues: CASRRPGLASGNSPLHF. In DNA form, the CDR3 reads TGTGCCAGCAGACGCCCGGGTCTCGCCTCGGGAAATTCACCCCTCCACTTT.

The V and J genes are TRBV18 and TRBJ2-1; D might be TRBD1 (6 bases). Trimming removed 5 bases from V and 6 bases from J, with 20 bases in between. Germline V gene data show CDR1 as KGHSH and CDR2 as LQKENI. The CDR3 is 16 residues long. CDR3 residues: CASSSSGQHTINEQFF. DNA for the CDR3: TGTGCCAGCTCATCCTCAGGACAGCACACAATCAATGAGCAGTTCTTC.

The count of this clone is one. The rearrangement links TRBV6-5 to TRBJ2-1, with D perhaps TRBD2 (7 bases). V lost 6 bases to trimming and J lost 4 bases, with 16 bases between them. CDR1 MNHEY and CDR2 SVGAGI come from the germline V gene. The CDR3 is 15 amino acids. CDR3 bases: TGTGCCAGCAGCGGAGGGGGGGCGCGTTACAATGAGCAGTTCTTC. Amino acids: CASSGGGARYNEQFF.

The chain employs TRBV7-3 and TRBJ1-2; 8 bases fit TRBD1. The CDR3 runs to 13 residues. CDR1 and CDR2 (germline): SGHTA, FQGTGA. Germline trimming cut 3 bases from V and 8 bases from J; bases unmatched to any gene: 5. The CDR3 reads CASSFGQGEGYTF. CDR3 nucleotide sequence: TGTGCCAGCAGCTTCGGACAGGGTGAGGGCTACACCTTC.

The chain links TRBV24-1 to TRBJ1-5; TRBD1 matches at 9 bases. Germline CDR1 and CDR2: KGHDR and SFDVKD. V gave up 4 bases and J gave up 5 bases; unmatched junction bases: 11. The CDR3 is 17 residues long. The CDR3 nucleotides read TGTGCCACCAGTGACCCTTCTACAGGGGGCCTCGATCAGCCCCAGCATTTT. Its protein product is CATSDPSTGGLDQPQHF.

The chain has TRBV5-1 and TRBJ1-3; TRBD1 is a possible D gene (6 bases). V was cut by 4 bases and J by 3 bases, with 11 bases left in between. CDR1 is SGHRS, CDR2 YFSETQ, per germline. This CDR3 is 14 amino acids long. The CDR3 loop is CASSLTGYGNTIYF. For the CDR3, the DNA is TGCGCCAGCAGCCTAACAGGGTATGGAAACACCATATATTTT.

This chain uses TRBV6-4 with TRBJ2-1, with a weak D call TRBD2 (6 bases). The CDR3 has 13 residues. Per the germline V gene, CDR1 is MRHNA and CDR2 is SNTAGT. The V and J ends lost 6 bases and 7 bases respectively, with 13 bases between them. The CDR3 reads CASSDLARNEQFF. The CDR3, as DNA: TGTGCCAGCAGCGATCTAGCGCGGAATGAGCAGTTCTTC.